This note documents a single T cell receptor (beta chain) sequence. The V segment lost 4 bases and the J segment 2 bases; nucleotides outside the gene matches: 4. Germline assignment: CDR1 SGDLS and CDR2 YYNGEE. The CDR3 totals 15 residues. This record comes from a study of TIL therapy for anti-PD-1-resistant metastatic lung cancer. About the study: Tumors carried a median 1.5 non-synonymous mutations per megabase.

The immunoSEQ assay was v3. Here immunoSEQ multiplex PCR was the method, and the copy in TCRdb shows in-frame clones only, minus some. The repertoire holds some 37,000 clones, with 70% to 75% as singletons. Time point here: pre-treatment sample, taken before nivolumab and TIL therapy. The specimen comprised blood, sampled at baseline. V gene TRBV9 combines with J gene TRBJ1-5, with 9 bases lining up with TRBD1. This clonotype was obtained from a person aged 25 to 79 with non-small cell lung cancer. The chain's CDR3 is CASSRTGAGNQPQHF. Written as DNA, the CDR3 is TGTGCCAGCAGCAGGACAGGGGCCGGCAATCAGCCCCAGCATTTT.